This record concerns one TCR beta chain sequence. These data come from a study of blood T cell repertoires in COVID-19. Across the whole study: Donors in the United States, Italy and Spain gave samples during acute or convalescent COVID-19. The cDNA or gDNA used as material had been derived from T cells, B-cell-depleted T cells, or PBMCs.

The V gene's germline CDR1 is SGHRS and CDR2 YFSETQ. This CDR3 region has 13 residues. The ends were cut back, 0 bases at V and 5 bases at J, with 8 bases in the middle. Sequencing used immunoSEQ multiplex PCR; TCRdb keeps in-frame clones, though not all of them. The sample holds approximately 360,000 clones, 88% seen once. Enrolled through a virtual design, the participants were between 18 and 89 years of age and came from 24 US areas. Sequenced sample: PBMCs or T cells enriched from blood (not recorded which). This chain links TRBV5-1 with TRBJ2-5, with D unclear. This sequence originates from a woman in her twenties or thirties with acute COVID-19. Here the CDR3 reads CASSLGPQETQYF. The CDR3 DNA follows: TGCGCCAGCAGCTTGGGTCCCCAGGAGACCCAGTACTTC.